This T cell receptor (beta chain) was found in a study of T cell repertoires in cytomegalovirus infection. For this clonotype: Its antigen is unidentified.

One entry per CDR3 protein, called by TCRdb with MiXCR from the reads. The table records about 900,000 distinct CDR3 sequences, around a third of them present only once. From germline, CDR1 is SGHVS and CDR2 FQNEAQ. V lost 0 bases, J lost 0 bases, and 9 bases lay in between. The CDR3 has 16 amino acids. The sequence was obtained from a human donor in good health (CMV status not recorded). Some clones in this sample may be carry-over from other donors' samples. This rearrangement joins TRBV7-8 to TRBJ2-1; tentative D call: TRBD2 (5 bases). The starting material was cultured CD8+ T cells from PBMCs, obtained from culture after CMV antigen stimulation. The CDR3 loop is CASSLARAVSYNEQFF. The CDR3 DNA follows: TGTGCCAGCAGCTTAGCGCGGGCAGTCTCCTACAATGAGCAGTTCTTC.